The table lists the clone carrying this T cell receptor beta chain with a few counts. The assay was immunoSEQ multiplex PCR, and TCRdb's table has in-frame clones only and misses some. The sample contains tens of thousands of clones, roughly 84% of which appear only once. This sample is part of a study of OX40 agonist ivuxolimab in advanced cancers. The CDR3 is made up of 17 amino acids. The germline CDR1 and CDR2 sequences are SEHNR and FQNEAQ (reference sequence). Losses at the gene ends were 5 bases for V and 8 bases for J; bases not matched to a gene: 17. The sequence was obtained from an adult with an advanced solid tumor such as melanoma, head and neck, liver or kidney cancer. Material: CD4+ or CD8+ T cells sorted from blood, obtained in a trial of the OX40 agonist ivuxolimab. The chain links TRBV7-9 to TRBJ1-2, with 10 bases that match TRBD1. The CDR3 nucleotides read TGTGCCAGCAGCGACAGGGGGCGAAGAACGTATAGAGCCGGCTACACCTTC. The encoded protein is CASSDRGRRTYRAGYTF.